The next 7 T cell receptor beta chains were all read from a single sample in a study of T cells in Graves' hyperthyroidism and ophthalmopathy. RNA transcripts yielded amplified TCR beta CDR3 regions. HTBI primers drove first-round RT-PCR of the TCR CDR3. TCRdb re-analysed the multiplex PCR reads in MiXCR, keeping a single row per CDR3 protein. The table shows fewer than 500,000 distinct CDR3 sequences, with roughly 15% occurring only once. The specimen sequenced was blood. All receptors derive from a woman aged 30 to 39 with Graves' ophthalmopathy.

This chain links TRBV29-1 with TRBJ2-4; D possibly corresponds to TRBD1 (5 bases). CDR1 and CDR2 (germline): SQVTM, ANQGSEA. The V and J ends lost 5 bases and 8 bases respectively, with 22 bases between them. The CDR3 covers 15 residues. The CDR3 DNA follows: TGCAGCGTTTTTCAGGGCTCGATGGGTAGAGACATTCAGTACTTC. As protein: CSVFQGSMGRDIQYF.

A word on this clonotype: It may be a read error: a sequence one base away is much more abundant. No conserved phenylalanine or tryptophan ends this CDR3, so it is likely a read error. V and J are TRBV27 and TRBJ2-3; 8 positions agree with TRBD1. The trim removed 8 bases at V and 6 bases at J, leaving 13 bases unmatched. This CDR3 is built from 15 residues. Germline V gene sequence: CDR1 MNHEY, CDR2 SMNVEV (reference sequence). In DNA, the CDR3 is TGTGCCAGCGCTTATGGACAGGGTGGATGGGATACGCAGTATCTT. It is translated as CASAYGQGGWDTQYL.

The sample holds many counts of this clonotype. A much larger clone is a single base away; this may be a read error. The chain joins TRBV30 to TRBJ2-7; D is unclear. The germline V gene has CDR1 GTSNPN and CDR2 SVGIG (reference sequence). The CDR3 totals 11 residues. V lost 0 bases and J lost 4, with 4 bases in between. CDR3 residues: CAWSVNYEQYF. CDR3 coding DNA: TGTGCCTGGAGTGTTAATTACGAGCAGTACTTC.

Many counts were recorded for this clonotype. V and J are TRBV7-9 and TRBJ1-1; D gene unclear. V dropped 5 bases and J dropped 5 bases, with 12 bases sitting between them. Germline CDR1 is SEHNR and CDR2 is FQNEAQ (reference sequence). The CDR3 has 13 residues. CDR3 nucleotide sequence: TGTGCCAGCAGCCCTAATGCGGGTACTGAAGCTTTCTTT. Translated: CASSPNAGTEAFF.

This clonotype was seen more than once but under ten times. This chain connects TRBV6-1 to TRBJ2-1, with D unresolved. V was shortened by 7 bases and J by 1 base, with 14 bases between the two germline ends. Germline V gene lookup returns CDR1 MNHNS and CDR2 SASEGT. CDR3 length equals 15 residues. The CDR3 region is CASTPVWGSYNEQFF. The CDR3 coding sequence is TGTGCCAGCACCCCGGTGTGGGGTTCCTACAATGAGCAGTTCTTC.

This clonotype turned up a few times. The chain's CDR3 is CASSPPRGGHEQYF. In DNA form, the CDR3 reads TGTGCCAGCTCACCACCGAGGGGGGGCCACGAGCAGTACTTC. The chain has TRBV18 and TRBJ2-7; the D gene is possibly TRBD2 (7 bases). Germline CDR1 and CDR2: KGHSH and LQKENI. The CDR3 runs to 14 residues. Trimming pared 0 bases from V and 5 bases from J, leaving 11 bases between.

This clonotype was picked up many times. This rearrangement joins TRBV28 to TRBJ1-2; no clear D gene. Trimming stripped 5 bases from V and 8 bases from J, with 21 bases between. Germline loops: CDR1 MDHEN, CDR2 SYDVKM. There are 15 residues in the CDR3. The chain's CDR3 is CASSPRGPKTWGYTF. The CDR3 DNA follows: TGTGCCAGCAGTCCGCGTGGACCCAAAACATGGGGCTACACCTTC.